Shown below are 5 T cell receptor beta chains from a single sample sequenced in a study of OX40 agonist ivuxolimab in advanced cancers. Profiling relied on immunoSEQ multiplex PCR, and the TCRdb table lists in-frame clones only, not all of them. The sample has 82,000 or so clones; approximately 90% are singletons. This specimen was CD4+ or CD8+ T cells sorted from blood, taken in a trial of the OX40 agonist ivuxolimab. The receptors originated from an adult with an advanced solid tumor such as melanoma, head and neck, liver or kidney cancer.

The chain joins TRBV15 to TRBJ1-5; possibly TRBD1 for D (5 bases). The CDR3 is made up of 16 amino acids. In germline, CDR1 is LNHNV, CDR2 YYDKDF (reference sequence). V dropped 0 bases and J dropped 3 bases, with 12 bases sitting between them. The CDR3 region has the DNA TGTGCCACCAGCAGAGACAGGGTAATGGACAATCAGCCCCAGCATTTT. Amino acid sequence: CATSRDRVMDNQPQHF.

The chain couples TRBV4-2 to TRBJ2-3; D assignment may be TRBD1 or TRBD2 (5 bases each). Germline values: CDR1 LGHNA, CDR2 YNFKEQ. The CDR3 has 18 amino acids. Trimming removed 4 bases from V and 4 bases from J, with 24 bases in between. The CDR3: CASSRTVPGPTEADTQYF. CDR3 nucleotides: TGTGCCAGCAGCCGGACGGTACCAGGGCCAACGGAGGCAGATACGCAGTATTTT.

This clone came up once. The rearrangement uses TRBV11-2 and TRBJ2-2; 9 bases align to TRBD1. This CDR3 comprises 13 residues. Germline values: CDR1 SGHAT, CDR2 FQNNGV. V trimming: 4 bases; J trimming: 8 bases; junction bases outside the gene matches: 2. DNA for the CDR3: TGTGCCAGCAGCTCACAGGGGGCAGGGGAGCTGTTTTTT. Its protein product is CASSSQGAGELFF.

The CDR3 sequence: CASSSRRAGVSEQFF. DNA for the CDR3: TGTGCCAGCAGCTCACGTAGAGCGGGAGTTAGTGAGCAGTTCTTC. The rearrangement joins TRBV7-9 to TRBJ2-1; the match to TRBD2 covers 8 bases. The CDR3 runs 15 residues. V gave up 4 bases and J gave up 9 bases; unmatched junction bases: 11. Germline CDR1 is SEHNR and CDR2 is FQNEAQ (reference sequence).

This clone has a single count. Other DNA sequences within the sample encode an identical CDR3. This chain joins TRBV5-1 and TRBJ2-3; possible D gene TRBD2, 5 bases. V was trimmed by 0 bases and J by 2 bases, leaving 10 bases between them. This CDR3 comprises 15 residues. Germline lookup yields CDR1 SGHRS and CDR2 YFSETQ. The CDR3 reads CASSLAGVLTDTQYF. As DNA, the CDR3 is TGCGCCAGCAGCTTGGCCGGGGTCCTCACAGATACGCAGTATTTT.